The 17 T cell receptor beta chains given below trace back to one sample, sequenced in a study of control samples from healthy donors and cancer patients. The table came from immunoSEQ multiplex PCR; TCRdb's copy has only in-frame clones and leaves some out. Of approximately 150,000 clones in the sample, about 90% were seen once. The material sequenced was blood. The receptor set was obtained from a man aged 18 to 30 in good health.

The genes are TRBV18 and TRBJ1-5; 9 positions match TRBD1. With 4 bases clipped from V and 0 bases from J, the junction kept 4 bases outside the gene matches. The germline CDR1 and CDR2 sequences are KGHSH and LQKENI. The CDR3 is 16 residues long. The CDR3 DNA is TGTGCCAGCTCACAGACAGGGGGAAATAGCAATCAGCCCCAGCATTTT. Translated: CASSQTGGNSNQPQHF.

The CDR3 region is CASRGQDKTEAFF. The CDR3 nucleotides are TGTGCCAGCAGGGGACAGGATAAAACTGAAGCTTTCTTT. The chain links TRBV12-3 or TRBV12-4 to TRBJ1-1; 8 bases are shared with TRBD1. The trim removed 6 bases at V and 5 bases at J, leaving 5 bases unmatched. The CDR3 has 13 amino acids.

The chain carries TRBV7-2 and TRBJ2-5; D is undetermined. Germline assignment: CDR1 SGHTA and CDR2 FQGNSA. This CDR3 spans 16 amino acids. V was cut by 0 bases and J by 1 base, with 12 bases left in between. This chain's CDR3 is CASSLATAAGQETQYF. In DNA form, the CDR3 reads TGTGCCAGCAGCTTAGCGACGGCGGCAGGCCAAGAGACCCAGTACTTC.

The sample holds one count of this clone. The sample contains more than one DNA sequence encoding this CDR3. The chain carries TRBV3-1 (or the pseudogene TRBV3-2) and TRBJ1-6; perhaps TRBD1 as D (5 bases). Germline V CDR1 and CDR2: LGHDT, YNNKEL (reference sequence). V was trimmed by 4 bases and J by 9 bases, leaving 13 bases between them. The CDR3 loop spans 14 amino acids. This chain's CDR3 is CASSRGGAGSPLHF. The CDR3 DNA sequence: TGTGCCAGCAGCCGGGGAGGGGCGGGTTCACCCCTCCACTTT.

On this clone: One end of the junction is discordant with germline, which a read error may explain. The same CDR3 arises from other DNA sequences in this sample as well. This sequence joins TRBV7-8 and TRBJ1-5; no definite D call. The CDR3 runs 14 residues. Germline CDR1 and CDR2: SGHVS and FQNEAQ. The CDR3 reads CASSLGAADQPQHF. CDR3 bases: TGTGCCAGCAGCTTAGGGGCAGCCGATCAGCCCCAACATTTT.

This chain connects TRBV19 to TRBJ2-1; D is unclear. Trimming stripped 1 base from V and 9 bases from J, with 10 bases between. Germline values: CDR1 LNHDA, CDR2 SQIVND (reference sequence). The CDR3 totals 13 residues. DNA of the CDR3: TGTGCCAGTAGTATAGCTAAGGGTAGTGAGCAGTTCTTC. Translating gives CASSIAKGSEQFF.

V usage is TRBV2 and J usage is TRBJ1-2, with 9 bases lining up with TRBD1. CDR3 length: 17 residues. Trimming removed 4 bases from V and 6 bases from J; junction bases left unmatched: 15. Germline assignment: CDR1 SNHLY and CDR2 FYNNEI. The CDR3 loop is CASSGRQGDPGPNGYTF. CDR3 sequence (DNA): TGTGCCAGCAGTGGTCGACAGGGGGATCCCGGTCCGAATGGCTACACCTTC. The full variable domain, with the rest looked up from reference TRBV2 and TRBJ1-2, is EPEVTQTPSHQVTQMGQEVILRCVPISNHLYFYWYRQILGQKVEFLVSFYNNEISEKSEIFDDQFSVERPDGSNFTLKIRSTKLEDSAMYFCASSGRQGDPGPNGYTFGSGTRLTVV.

With regard to this clone: One end of the junction does not line up with germline, which may come from a read error. The J gene is TRBJ1-2, the V gene TRBV6-5, with 9 bases aligning to TRBD1. Germline CDR1 is MNHEY and CDR2 is SVGAGI. The CDR3 is 13 residues long. This chain's CDR3 is CASSRRRGTGMLF. The CDR3 coding sequence is TGTGCCAGCAGTCGACGACGCGGGACAGGGATGCTATTC.

The chain is built from TRBV5-1 and TRBJ2-3, with TRBD2 identical over 10 bases. This CDR3 comprises 15 residues. Trimming removed 1 base from V and 3 bases from J; junction bases left unmatched: 2. In germline, CDR1 is SGHRS, CDR2 YFSETQ. CDR3 DNA: TGCGCCAGCAGCTTGCCTAGCGGGGGAACAGATACGCAGTATTTT. Translated, it gives CASSLPSGGTDTQYF.

V and J are TRBV27 and TRBJ2-1; no definite D call. V was trimmed by 5 bases and J by 0 bases, leaving 8 bases between them. Germline CDR1 is MNHEY and CDR2 is SMNVEV (reference sequence). This CDR3 region has 14 residues. In DNA form, the CDR3 reads TGTGCCAGCAGTCCGGTTAGCTCCTACAATGAGCAGTTCTTC. Its protein product is CASSPVSSYNEQFF.

The chain employs TRBV19 and TRBJ2-3; D is possibly TRBD2 (6 bases). V lost 0 bases and J 9 bases, leaving 13 bases between the germline ends. Germline CDR1 is LNHDA and CDR2 is SQIVND (reference sequence). The CDR3 is made up of 14 amino acids. The CDR3 DNA sequence: TGTGCCAGTAGTATAGATAGCGGCGAGGGGACGCAGTATTTT. It specifies CASSIDSGEGTQYF.

This clone has a handful of counts. The chain joins TRBV2 to TRBJ1-5; TRBD1 matches 8 bases. The germline gives CDR1 SNHLY, CDR2 FYNNEI. There are 16 residues in the CDR3. With V trimmed by 2 bases and J by 1 base, 4 bases remained unmatched. The DNA of the CDR3 is TGTGCCAGCAGTGAACTCGGACAGGGAAGCAATCAGCCCCAGCATTTT. This encodes CASSELGQGSNQPQHF.

The rearrangement links TRBV5-1 to TRBJ2-3; the D is unclear. V dropped 0 bases and J dropped 0 bases, with 8 bases sitting between them. This CDR3 contains 15 residues. Germline CDR1 and CDR2: SGHRS and YFSETQ. Here the CDR3 DNA reads TGCGCCAGCAGCTTGGGGGCAGCTAGCACAGATACGCAGTATTTT. Amino acid sequence: CASSLGAASTDTQYF.

V and J are TRBV10-1 and TRBJ2-3; D possibly uses TRBD1 or TRBD2 (5 bases each). There are 16 residues in the CDR3. V lost 6 bases and J 0 bases, leaving 16 bases between the germline ends. Germline V lookup: CDR1 WNHNN, CDR2 SYGVQD (reference sequence). The DNA for the CDR3 is TGCGCCAGCAGGACTCCCGGGACCACTAGCACAGATACGCAGTATTTT. Translating it yields CASRTPGTTSTDTQYF.

The CDR3 spells CSGTSGGEAFF. The CDR3 DNA follows: TGCAGCGGGACGTCCGGGGGTGAAGCTTTCTTT. The V call is TRBV29-1, the J call TRBJ1-1; possible D gene TRBD1, 5 bases. This CDR3 is built from 11 residues. V lost 7 bases and J lost 7, with 13 bases in between. Germline lookup yields CDR1 SQVTM and CDR2 ANQGSEA.

The chain recombines TRBV19 with TRBJ1-1, with D possibly TRBD1 on 5 matching bases. V was shortened by 5 bases and J by 5 bases, with 15 bases between the two germline ends. The CDR3 runs to 14 residues. Germline CDR1 LNHDA, CDR2 SQIVND (reference sequence). The CDR3 loop reads CASSYGGWKTEAFF. In DNA form, the CDR3 reads TGTGCCAGTAGTTACGGGGGATGGAAAACTGAAGCTTTCTTT.

The chain links TRBV6-8 to TRBJ1-1; 7 positions match TRBD1. The CDR3 is 21 residues long. Germline CDR1 MNHGY, CDR2 SAAAGT. The V and J ends lost 4 bases and 0 bases, in that order; junction bases with no gene match: 23. The CDR3 region has the DNA TGTGCCAGCAGTTTTCTTCTACGGACGAGGGGGCTTATTAAAATGAACACTGAAGCTTTCTTT. It translates to CASSFLLRTRGLIKMNTEAFF.